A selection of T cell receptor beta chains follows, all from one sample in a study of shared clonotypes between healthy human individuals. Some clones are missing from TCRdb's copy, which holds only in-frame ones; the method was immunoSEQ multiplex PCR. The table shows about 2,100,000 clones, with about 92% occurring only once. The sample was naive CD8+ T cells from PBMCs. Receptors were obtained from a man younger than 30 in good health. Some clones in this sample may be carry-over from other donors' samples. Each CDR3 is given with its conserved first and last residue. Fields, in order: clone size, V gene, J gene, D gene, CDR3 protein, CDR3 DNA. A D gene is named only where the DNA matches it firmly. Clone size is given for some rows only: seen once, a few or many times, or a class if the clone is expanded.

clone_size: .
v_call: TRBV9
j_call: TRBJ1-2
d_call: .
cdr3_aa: CASSLNRNYGYTF
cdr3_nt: TGTGCCAGCAGCCTAAATCGGAACTATGGCTACACCTTC

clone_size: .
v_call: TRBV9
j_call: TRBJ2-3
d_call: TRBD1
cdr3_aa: CASNGDSYADTQYF
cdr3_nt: TGTGCCAGCAACGGGGACAGTTACGCAGATACGCAGTATTTT

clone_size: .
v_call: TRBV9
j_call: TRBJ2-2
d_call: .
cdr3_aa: CASSVSGNTGELFF
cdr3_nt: TGTGCCAGCAGCGTATCCGGGAACACCGGGGAGCTGTTTTTT

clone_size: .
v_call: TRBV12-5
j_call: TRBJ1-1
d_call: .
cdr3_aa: CASAARQRTEAFF
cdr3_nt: TGTGCTAGTGCCGCCAGACAGAGGACTGAAGCTTTCTTT

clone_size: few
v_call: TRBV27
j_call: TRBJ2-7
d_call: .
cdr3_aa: CASSLLSGNEQYF
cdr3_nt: TGTGCCAGCAGTTTACTATCCGGGAACGAGCAGTACTTC

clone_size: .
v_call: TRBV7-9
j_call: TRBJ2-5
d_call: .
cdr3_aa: CASSLRQEGETQYF
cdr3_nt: TGTGCCAGCAGCTTGAGACAGGAGGGAGAGACCCAGTACTTC

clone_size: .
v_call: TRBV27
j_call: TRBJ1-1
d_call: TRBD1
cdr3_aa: CASSMGTALSTEAFF
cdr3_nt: TGTGCCAGCAGTATGGGGACAGCCCTTTCCACTGAAGCTTTCTTT

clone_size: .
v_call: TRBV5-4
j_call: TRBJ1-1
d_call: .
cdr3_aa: CASSLTGEAFF
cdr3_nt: TGTGCCAGCAGCCTCACTGGTGAAGCTTTCTTT

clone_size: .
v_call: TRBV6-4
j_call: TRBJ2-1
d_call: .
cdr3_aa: CASSVGQYANEQFF
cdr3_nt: TGTGCCAGCAGTGTTGGGCAGTATGCGAATGAGCAGTTCTTC

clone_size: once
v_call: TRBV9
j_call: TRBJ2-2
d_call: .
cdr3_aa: CASSLADTGELFF
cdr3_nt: TGTGCCAGCTCCTTGGCTGACACCGGGGAGCTGTTTTTT

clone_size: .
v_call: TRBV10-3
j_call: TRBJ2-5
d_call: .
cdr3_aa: CATSPSVEQYF
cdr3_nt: TGTGCCACCTCCCCCAGCGTTGAGCAGTACTTC

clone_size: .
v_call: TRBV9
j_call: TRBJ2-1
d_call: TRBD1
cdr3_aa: CASSEGGTGLDNEQFF
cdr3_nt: TGTGCCAGCAGCGAAGGGGGCACAGGGCTCGACAATGAGCAGTTCTTC

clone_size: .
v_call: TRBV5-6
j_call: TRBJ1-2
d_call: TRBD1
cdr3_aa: CASRGTASFGYGYTF
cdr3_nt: TGTGCCAGCAGGGGGACAGCCTCGTTCGGCTATGGCTACACCTTC

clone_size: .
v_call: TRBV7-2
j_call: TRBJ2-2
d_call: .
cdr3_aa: CASSFWVGPKSTGELFF
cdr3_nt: TGTGCCAGCAGCTTTTGGGTAGGGCCGAAGTCCACCGGGGAGCTGTTTTTT

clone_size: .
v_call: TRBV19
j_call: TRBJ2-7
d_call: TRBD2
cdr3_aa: CASSWGLAGPYEQYF
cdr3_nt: TGTGCCAGTAGTTGGGGACTAGCGGGACCCTACGAGCAGTACTTC

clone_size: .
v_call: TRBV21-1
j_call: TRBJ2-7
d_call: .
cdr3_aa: CASSKVGTGIHEQYF
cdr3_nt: .

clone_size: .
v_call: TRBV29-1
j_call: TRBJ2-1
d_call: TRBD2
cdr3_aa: CSVERSGLDYNEQFF
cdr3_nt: TGCAGCGTCGAGAGGTCGGGACTAGACTACAATGAGCAGTTCTTC

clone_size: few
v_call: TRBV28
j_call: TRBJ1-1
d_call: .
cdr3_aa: CASSTPQPDLLAF
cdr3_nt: TGTGCCAGCAGTACACCTCAGCCGGACCTACTGGCCTTT

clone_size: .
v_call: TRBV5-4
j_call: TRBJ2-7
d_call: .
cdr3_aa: CASSGSGLRYEQYF
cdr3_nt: TGTGCCAGCAGCGGGAGTGGACTACGCTACGAGCAGTACTTC

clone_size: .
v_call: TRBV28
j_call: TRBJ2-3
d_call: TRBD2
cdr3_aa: CASSTTGLAASTDTQYF
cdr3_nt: TGTGCCAGCAGCACAACGGGACTAGCAGCAAGCACAGATACGCAGTATTTT

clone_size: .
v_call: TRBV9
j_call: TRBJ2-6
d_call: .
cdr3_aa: CASSSQGANVLTF
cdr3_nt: TGTGCCAGCAGCTCCCAAGGGGCCAACGTCCTGACTTTC

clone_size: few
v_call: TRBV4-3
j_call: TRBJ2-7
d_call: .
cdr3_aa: CASSQGRGGGGYEQYF
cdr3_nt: TGCGCCAGCAGCCAAGGCCGGGGAGGGGGAGGATACGAGCAGTACTTC

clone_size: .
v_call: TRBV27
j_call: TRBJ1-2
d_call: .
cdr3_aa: CASSPRVGDGYTF
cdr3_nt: TGTGCCAGCAGCCCCAGGGTTGGAGATGGCTACACCTTC

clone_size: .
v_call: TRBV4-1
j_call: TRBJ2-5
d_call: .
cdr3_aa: CASSQEMRLLQETQYF
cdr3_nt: TGCGCCAGCAGCCAAGAAATGAGGCTTCTACAAGAGACCCAGTACTTC

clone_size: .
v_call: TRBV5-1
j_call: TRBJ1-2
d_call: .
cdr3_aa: CASSLEGPNYGYTF
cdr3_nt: TGCGCCAGCAGCTTGGAGGGGCCTAACTATGGCTACACCTTC

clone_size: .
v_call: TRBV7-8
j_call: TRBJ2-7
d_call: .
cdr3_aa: CASSSLGWGREYEQYF
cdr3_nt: TGTGCCAGCAGCTCCCTCGGGTGGGGGCGCGAGTACGAGCAGTACTTC

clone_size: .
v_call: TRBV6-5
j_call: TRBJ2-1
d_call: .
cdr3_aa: CASSKGRRTYNEQFF
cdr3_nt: TGTGCCAGCAGTAAGGGACGGCGAACCTACAATGAGCAGTTCTTC

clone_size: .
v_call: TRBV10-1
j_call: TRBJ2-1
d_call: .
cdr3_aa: CASSEGSRNEQFF
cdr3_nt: TGCGCCAGCAGTGAAGGATCCAGGAATGAGCAGTTCTTC

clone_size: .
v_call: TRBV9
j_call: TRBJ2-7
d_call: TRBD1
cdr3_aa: CASSVAGDRGVYEQYF
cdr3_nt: TGTGCCAGCAGCGTAGCAGGGGACAGGGGGGTATACGAGCAGTACTTC

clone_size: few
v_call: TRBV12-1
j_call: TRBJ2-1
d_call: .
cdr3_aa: CASSFVSRASSYNEQFF
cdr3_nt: TGTGCCAGCAGCTTTGTTAGCAGGGCGAGCTCCTACAATGAGCAGTTCTTC

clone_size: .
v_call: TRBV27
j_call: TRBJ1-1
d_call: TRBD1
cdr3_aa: CASSLRRQGNTEAFF
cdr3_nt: TGTGCCAGCAGTTTGAGGAGACAGGGGAACACTGAAGCTTTCTTT

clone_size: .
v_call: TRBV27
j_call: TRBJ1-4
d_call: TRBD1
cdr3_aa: CASSTRQGLGEKLFF
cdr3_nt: TGTGCCAGCAGCACAAGACAGGGTCTGGGGGAAAAACTGTTTTTT

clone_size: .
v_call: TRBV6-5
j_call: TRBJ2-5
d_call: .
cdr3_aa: CASSYFWEQETQYF
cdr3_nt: TGTGCCAGCAGTTACTTTTGGGAGCAAGAGACCCAGTACTTC

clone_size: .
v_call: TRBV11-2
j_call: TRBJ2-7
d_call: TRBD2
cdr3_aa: CASSFGGSGYEQYF
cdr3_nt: TGTGCCAGCAGCTTTGGCGGGAGCGGCTACGAGCAGTACTTC

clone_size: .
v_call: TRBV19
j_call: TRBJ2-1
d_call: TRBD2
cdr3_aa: CASSIASGAYNEQFF
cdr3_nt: TGTGCCAGTAGTATAGCCAGCGGGGCCTACAATGAGCAGTTCTTC

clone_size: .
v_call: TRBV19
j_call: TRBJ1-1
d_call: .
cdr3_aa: CASSQTGEAFF
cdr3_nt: TGTGCCAGTAGTCAGACAGGTGAAGCTTTCTTT